This T cell receptor beta chain emerged from a study of blood T cells in healthy people across ages. The CDR3 length is 16 residues. Germline values: CDR1 SQVTM, CDR2 ANQGSEA. Losses at the gene ends were 0 bases for V and 5 bases for J; bases not matched to a gene: 10. Study-wide findings and caveats: Both higher diversity and more naive CD4+ cells marked long-lived donors when set against aged donors.

This clonotype appeared many times. Its antigen is currently unknown. Primers used in a second PCR of roughly 6 to 11 cycles were a sample-barcoded 5' primer and a J-beta primer mix. TCRdb analysed the 5' RACE reads with MiXCR anew, one entry per CDR3 protein. The sample has 500,000 to 700,000 distinct CDR3 sequences, approximately 30% seen once; the top ten hold around a sixth. The gene calls are TRBV29-1 and TRBJ2-3, with 8 bases lining up with TRBD1. This clonotype was obtained from a woman aged 80 or over in good health. The sequenced material came from blood. The CDR3 loop is CSVEEWRTGNGDTQYF. DNA of the CDR3: TGCAGCGTTGAAGAATGGCGGACAGGGAATGGAGATACGCAGTATTTT.